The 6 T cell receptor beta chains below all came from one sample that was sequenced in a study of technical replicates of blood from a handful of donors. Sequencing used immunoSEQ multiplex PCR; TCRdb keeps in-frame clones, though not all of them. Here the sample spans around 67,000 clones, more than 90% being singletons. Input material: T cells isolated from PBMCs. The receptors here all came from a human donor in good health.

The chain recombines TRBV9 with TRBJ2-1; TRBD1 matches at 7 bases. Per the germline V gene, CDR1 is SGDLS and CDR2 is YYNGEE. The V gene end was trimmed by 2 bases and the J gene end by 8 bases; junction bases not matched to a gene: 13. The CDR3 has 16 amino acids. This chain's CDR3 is CASSVQRDSGIYEQFF. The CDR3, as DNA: TGTGCCAGCAGCGTCCAACGGGACAGTGGAATCTATGAGCAGTTCTTC.

CDR3 sequence reads: CAWSEMGTQPQHF. The CDR3 DNA reads as TGTGCCTGGAGTGAAATGGGCACGCAGCCCCAGCATTTT. This chain connects TRBV30 to TRBJ1-5; D ambiguous. Germline lookup yields CDR1 GTSNPN and CDR2 SVGIG (reference sequence). Trimming cost V 1 base and J 7 bases, with 11 bases left between them. CDR3 length: 13 residues.

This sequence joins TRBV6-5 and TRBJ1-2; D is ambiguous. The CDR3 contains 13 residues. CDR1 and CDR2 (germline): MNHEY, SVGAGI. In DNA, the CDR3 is TGTGCGACGGGAGAGGTTTTGGACTATGGCTACACCTTC. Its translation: CATGEVLDYGYTF.

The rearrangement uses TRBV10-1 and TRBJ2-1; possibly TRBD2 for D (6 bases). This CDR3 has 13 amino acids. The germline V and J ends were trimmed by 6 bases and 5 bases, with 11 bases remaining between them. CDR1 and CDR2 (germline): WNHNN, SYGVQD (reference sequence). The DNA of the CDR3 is TGCGCCAGCAGCAGGGACTGGGACAATGAGCAGTTCTTC. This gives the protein CASSRDWDNEQFF.

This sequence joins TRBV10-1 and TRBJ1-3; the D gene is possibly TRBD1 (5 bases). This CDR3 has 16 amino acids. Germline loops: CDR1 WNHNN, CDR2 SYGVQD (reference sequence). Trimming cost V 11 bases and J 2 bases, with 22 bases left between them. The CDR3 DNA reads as TGCGCCGCGTCGCCGGGGGGGATTAGTGCTGGAAACACCATATATTTT. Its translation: CAASPGGISAGNTIYF.

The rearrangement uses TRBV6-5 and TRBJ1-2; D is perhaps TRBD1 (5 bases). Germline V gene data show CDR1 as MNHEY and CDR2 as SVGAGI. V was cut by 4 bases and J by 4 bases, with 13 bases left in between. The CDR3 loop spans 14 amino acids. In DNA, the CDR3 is TGTGCCAGCAGTTCTGCGACAGTTTTCTATGGCTACACCTTC. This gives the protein CASSSATVFYGYTF.